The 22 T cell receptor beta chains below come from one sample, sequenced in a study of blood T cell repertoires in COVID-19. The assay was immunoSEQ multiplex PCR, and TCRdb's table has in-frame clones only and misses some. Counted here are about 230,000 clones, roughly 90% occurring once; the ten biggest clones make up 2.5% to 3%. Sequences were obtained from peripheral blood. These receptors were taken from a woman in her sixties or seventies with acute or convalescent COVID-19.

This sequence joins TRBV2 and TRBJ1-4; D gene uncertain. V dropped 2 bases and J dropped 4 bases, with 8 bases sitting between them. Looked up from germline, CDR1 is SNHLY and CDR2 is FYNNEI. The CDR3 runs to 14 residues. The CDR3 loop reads CASSEQLFNEKLFF. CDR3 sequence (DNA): TGTGCCAGCAGTGAACAGTTATTTAATGAAAAACTGTTTTTT.

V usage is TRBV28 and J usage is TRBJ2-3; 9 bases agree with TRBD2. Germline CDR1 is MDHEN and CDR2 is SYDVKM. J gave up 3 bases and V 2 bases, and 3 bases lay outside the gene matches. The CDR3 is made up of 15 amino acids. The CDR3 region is CASSLIAGVTDTQYF. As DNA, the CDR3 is TGTGCCAGCAGTTTAATAGCGGGAGTAACAGATACGCAGTATTTT.

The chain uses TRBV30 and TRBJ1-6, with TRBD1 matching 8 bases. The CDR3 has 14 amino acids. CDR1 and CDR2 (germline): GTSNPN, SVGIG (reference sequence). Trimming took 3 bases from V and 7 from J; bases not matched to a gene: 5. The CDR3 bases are TGTGCCTGGAGGCTGACAGGGGCGAATTCACCCCTCCACTTT. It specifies CAWRLTGANSPLHF.

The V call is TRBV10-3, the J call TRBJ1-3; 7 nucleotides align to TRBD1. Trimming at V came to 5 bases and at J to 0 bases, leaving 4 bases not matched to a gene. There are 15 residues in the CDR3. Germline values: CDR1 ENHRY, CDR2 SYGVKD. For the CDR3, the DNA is TGTGCCATCAGTACAGGGGAGAACTCTGGAAACACCATATATTTT. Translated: CAISTGENSGNTIYF.

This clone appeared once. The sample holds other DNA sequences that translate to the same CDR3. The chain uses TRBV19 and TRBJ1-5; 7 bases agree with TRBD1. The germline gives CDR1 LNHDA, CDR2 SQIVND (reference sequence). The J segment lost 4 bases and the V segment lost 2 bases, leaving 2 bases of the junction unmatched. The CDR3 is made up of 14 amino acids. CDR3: CASSITGENQPQHF. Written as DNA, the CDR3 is TGTGCCAGTAGTATAACAGGGGAGAATCAGCCCCAGCATTTT. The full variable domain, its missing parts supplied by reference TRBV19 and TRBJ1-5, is DGGITQSPKYLFRKEGQNVTLSCEQNLNHDAMYWYRQDPGQGLRLIYYSQIVNDFQKGDIAEGYSVSREKKESFPLTVTSAQKNPTAFYLCASSITGENQPQHFGDGTRLSIL.

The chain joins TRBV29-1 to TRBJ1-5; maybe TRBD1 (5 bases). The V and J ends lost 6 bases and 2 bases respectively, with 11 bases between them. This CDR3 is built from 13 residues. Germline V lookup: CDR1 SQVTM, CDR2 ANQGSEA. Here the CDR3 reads CSVRVSGNQPQHF. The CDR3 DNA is TGCAGCGTCAGGGTTAGTGGCAATCAGCCCCAGCATTTT.

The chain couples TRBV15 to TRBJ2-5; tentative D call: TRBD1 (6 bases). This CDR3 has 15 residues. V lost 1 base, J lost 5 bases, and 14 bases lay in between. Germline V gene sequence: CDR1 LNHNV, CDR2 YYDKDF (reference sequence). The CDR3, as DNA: TGTGCCACCAGCAGAGGGGGCAGGGGTATGGAGACCCAGTACTTC. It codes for CATSRGGRGMETQYF.

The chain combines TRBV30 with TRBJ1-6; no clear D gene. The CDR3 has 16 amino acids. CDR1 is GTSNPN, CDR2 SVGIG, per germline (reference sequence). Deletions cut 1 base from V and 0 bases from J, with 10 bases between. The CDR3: CAWSGRGGSYNSPLHF. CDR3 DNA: TGTGCCTGGAGTGGGCGAGGCGGCTCCTATAATTCACCCCTCCACTTT.

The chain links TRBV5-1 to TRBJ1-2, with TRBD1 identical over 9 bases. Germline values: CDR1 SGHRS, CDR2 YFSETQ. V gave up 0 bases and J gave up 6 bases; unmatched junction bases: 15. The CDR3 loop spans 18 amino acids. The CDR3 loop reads CASSLGQQGAQRKHGYTF. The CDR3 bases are TGCGCCAGCAGCTTGGGTCAACAGGGGGCCCAAAGAAAACATGGCTACACCTTC.

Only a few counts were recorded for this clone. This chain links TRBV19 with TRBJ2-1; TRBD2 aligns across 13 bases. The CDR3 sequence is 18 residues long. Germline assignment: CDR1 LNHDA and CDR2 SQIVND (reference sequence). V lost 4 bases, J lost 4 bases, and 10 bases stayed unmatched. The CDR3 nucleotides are TGTGCCAGTAGTAGGGGGTGGACTAGCGGGAGTAGTTACAATGAGCAGTTCTTC. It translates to CASSRGWTSGSSYNEQFF.

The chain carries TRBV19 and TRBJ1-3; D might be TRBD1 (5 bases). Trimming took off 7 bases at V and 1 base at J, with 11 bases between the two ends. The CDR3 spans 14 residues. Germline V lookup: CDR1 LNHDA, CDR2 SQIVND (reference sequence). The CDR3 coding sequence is TGTGCCAGTACCCGGGGGTCTTCTGGAAACACCATATATTTT. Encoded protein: CASTRGSSGNTIYF. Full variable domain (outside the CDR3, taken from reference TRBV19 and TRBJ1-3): DGGITQSPKYLFRKEGQNVTLSCEQNLNHDAMYWYRQDPGQGLRLIYYSQIVNDFQKGDIAEGYSVSREKKESFPLTVTSAQKNPTAFYLCASTRGSSGNTIYFGEGSWLTVV.

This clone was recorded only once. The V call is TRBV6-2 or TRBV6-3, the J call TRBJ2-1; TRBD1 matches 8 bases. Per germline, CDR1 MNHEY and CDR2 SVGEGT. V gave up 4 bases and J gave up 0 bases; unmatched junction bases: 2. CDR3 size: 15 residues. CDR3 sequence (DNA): TGTGCCAGCAGTTTCACAGGGGGCTCCTACAATGAGCAGTTCTTC. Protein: CASSFTGGSYNEQFF.

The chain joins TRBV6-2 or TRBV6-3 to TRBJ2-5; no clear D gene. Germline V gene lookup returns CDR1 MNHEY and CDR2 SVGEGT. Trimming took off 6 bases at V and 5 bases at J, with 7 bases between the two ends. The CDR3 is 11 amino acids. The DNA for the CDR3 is TGTGCCAGCAGCCTCCGGGAGACCCAGTACTTC. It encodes CASSLRETQYF.

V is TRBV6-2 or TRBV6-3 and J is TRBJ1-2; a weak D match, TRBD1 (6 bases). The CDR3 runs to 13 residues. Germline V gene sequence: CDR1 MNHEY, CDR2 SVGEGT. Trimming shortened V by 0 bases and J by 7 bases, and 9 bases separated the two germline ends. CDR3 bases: TGTGCCAGCAGTTACTCTCAGGGGTTTGGCTACACCTTC. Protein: CASSYSQGFGYTF.

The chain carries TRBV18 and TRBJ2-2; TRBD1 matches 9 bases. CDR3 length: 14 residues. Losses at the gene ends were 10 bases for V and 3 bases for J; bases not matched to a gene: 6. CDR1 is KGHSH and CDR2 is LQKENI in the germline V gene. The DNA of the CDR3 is TGTGCCACCAGGGGACAGGGTGACACCGGGGAGCTGTTTTTT. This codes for CATRGQGDTGELFF.

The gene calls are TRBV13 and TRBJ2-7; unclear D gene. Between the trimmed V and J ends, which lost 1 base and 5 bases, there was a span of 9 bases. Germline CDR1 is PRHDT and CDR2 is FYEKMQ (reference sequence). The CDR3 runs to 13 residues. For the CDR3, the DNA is TGTGCCAGCAGCTTAGTTCGGCGGAACGAGCAGTACTTC. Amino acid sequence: CASSLVRRNEQYF.

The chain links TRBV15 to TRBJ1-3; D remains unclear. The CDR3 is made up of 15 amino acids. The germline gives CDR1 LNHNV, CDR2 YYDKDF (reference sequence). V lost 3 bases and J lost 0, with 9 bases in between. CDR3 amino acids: CATSRGERSGNTIYF. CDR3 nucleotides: TGTGCCACCAGCAGGGGAGAGCGCTCTGGAAACACCATATATTTT.

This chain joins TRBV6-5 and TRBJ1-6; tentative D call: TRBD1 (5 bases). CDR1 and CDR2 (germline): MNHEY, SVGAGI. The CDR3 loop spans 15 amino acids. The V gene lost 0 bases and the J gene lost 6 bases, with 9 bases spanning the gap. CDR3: CASSYSMTANSPLHF. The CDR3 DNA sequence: TGTGCCAGCAGTTACTCAATGACAGCTAATTCACCCCTCCACTTT.

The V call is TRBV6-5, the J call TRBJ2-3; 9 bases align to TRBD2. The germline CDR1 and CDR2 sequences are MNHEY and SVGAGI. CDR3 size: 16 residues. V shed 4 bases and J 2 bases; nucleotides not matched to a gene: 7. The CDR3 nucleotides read TGTGCCAGCAGTTCCCACTTAGCGGGGGTCACAGATACGCAGTATTTT. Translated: CASSSHLAGVTDTQYF.

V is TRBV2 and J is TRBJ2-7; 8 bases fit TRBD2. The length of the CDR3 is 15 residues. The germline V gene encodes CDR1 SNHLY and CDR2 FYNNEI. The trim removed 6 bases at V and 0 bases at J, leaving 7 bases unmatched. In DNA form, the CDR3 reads TGTGCCAGCAGGGAGCCGCGGGGGGACTCCTACGAGCAGTACTTC. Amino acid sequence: CASREPRGDSYEQYF.

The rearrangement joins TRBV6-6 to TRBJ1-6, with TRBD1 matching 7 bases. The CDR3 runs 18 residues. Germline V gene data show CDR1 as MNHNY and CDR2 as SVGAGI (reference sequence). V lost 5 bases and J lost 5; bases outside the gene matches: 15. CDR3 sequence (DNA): TGTGCCAGCAGTCGACAGGGCGTAGAAGTGTGGAATAATTCACCCCTCCACTTT. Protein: CASSRQGVEVWNNSPLHF.

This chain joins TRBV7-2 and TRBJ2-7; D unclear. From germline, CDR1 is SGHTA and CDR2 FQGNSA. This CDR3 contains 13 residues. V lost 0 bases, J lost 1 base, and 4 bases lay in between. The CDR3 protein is CASSLARSYEQYF. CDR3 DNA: TGTGCCAGCAGCTTAGCGAGGTCCTACGAGCAGTACTTC.